Below, 11 T cell receptor beta chains from the same sample are listed, as sequenced in a study of blood T cell repertoires in COVID-19. Assay: immunoSEQ multiplex PCR; the TCRdb copy retains only in-frame clones and omits some. The data hold fewer than 50,000 clones, with 70% to 90% observed a single time. The sample was peripheral blood. The receptors were gathered from a man aged 65 to 79 with active COVID-19.

In its sample, this clone was seen a few times. The J gene is TRBJ1-1, the V gene TRBV4-2, with D possibly matching TRBD1 (6 bases). The V gene's germline CDR1 is LGHNA and CDR2 YNFKEQ. Trimming removed 1 base at V and 6 bases at J, with 12 bases between. The CDR3 runs 14 residues. For the CDR3, the DNA is TGTGCCAGCAGCCAAGTACAGGGAGGGGCTGAAGCTTTCTTT. Its protein product is CASSQVQGGAEAFF.

The J gene is TRBJ2-7, the V gene TRBV11-2; 8 bases agree with TRBD2. The CDR3 spans 15 residues. V lost 1 base and J lost 4; bases outside the gene matches: 6. From germline, CDR1 is SGHAT and CDR2 FQNNGV. In DNA form, the CDR3 reads TGTGCCAGCAGCTTAGTCGGGACTAGTCTTTACGAGCAGTACTTC. It is translated as CASSLVGTSLYEQYF.

The chain uses TRBV19 and TRBJ1-1; 10 bases map to TRBD1. The CDR3 has 17 residues. V dropped 9 bases and J dropped 1; count of bases not matched to a gene: 14. CDR1 and CDR2 (germline): LNHDA, SQIVND (reference sequence). CDR3 nucleotides: TGTGCCAGCAATATAGGACAGGGGGAAAGGGCGAACACTGAAGCTTTCTTT. Protein sequence: CASNIGQGERANTEAFF. Complete variable domain (other parts from reference TRBV19 and TRBJ1-1): DGGITQSPKYLFRKEGQNVTLSCEQNLNHDAMYWYRQDPGQGLRLIYYSQIVNDFQKGDIAEGYSVSREKKESFPLTVTSAQKNPTAFYLCASNIGQGERANTEAFFGQGTRLTVV.

The chain is built from TRBV6-5 and TRBJ1-3, with a possible D match to TRBD1 (5 bases). V was pared by 8 bases and J by 4 bases, with 15 bases between. The CDR3 has 14 amino acids. The germline V gene has CDR1 MNHEY and CDR2 SVGAGI. This CDR3 reads CASEGTSSGNTIYF. For the CDR3, the DNA is TGTGCCAGCGAGGGGACTTCTTCCGGAAACACCATATATTTT.

The rearrangement links TRBV18 to TRBJ1-1; tentatively, D is TRBD1 (5 bases). The CDR3 length is 13 residues. Germline CDR1 and CDR2: KGHSH and LQKENI. V lost 6 bases, J lost 3 bases, and 11 bases lay in between. As DNA, the CDR3 is TGTGCCAGCTCCCGGGGAGGGGACACTGAAGCTTTCTTT. Translated, it gives CASSRGGDTEAFF.

This rearrangement joins TRBV13 to TRBJ2-1, with 8 bases lining up with TRBD2. After removal of 5 bases from V and 4 bases from J, the junction contained 10 bases not matched to a gene. CDR1 is PRHDT and CDR2 is FYEKMQ in the germline V gene (reference sequence). The CDR3 has 16 amino acids. CDR3 coding DNA: TGTGCCAGCAGCCCTCGTGCTAGCGGGTATTACAATGAGCAGTTCTTC. This sequence encodes CASSPRASGYYNEQFF. Variable domain in full (rest from reference TRBV13 and TRBJ2-1): AAGVIQSPRHLIKEKRETATLKCYPIPRHDTVYWYQQGPGQDPQFLISFYEKMQSDKGSIPDRFSAQQFSDYHSELNMSSLELGDSALYFCASSPRASGYYNEQFFGPGTRLTVL.

Of note for this clone: The sample has other DNA sequences that encode this CDR3 too. The chain employs TRBV7-2 and TRBJ2-2; possibly TRBD1 for D (5 bases). The ends were cut back, 1 base at V and 5 bases at J, with 11 bases in the middle. The germline V gene has CDR1 SGHTA and CDR2 FQGNSA. CDR3 length equals 15 residues. The CDR3 sequence is CASSLEARATGELFF. In nucleotides, the CDR3 is TGTGCCAGCAGCTTAGAGGCCAGGGCGACCGGGGAGCTGTTTTTT.

CDR3 sequence (DNA): TGTGCCAGCAGTTTAGAGGGACAGCAGCCCCAGCATTTT. Encoded protein: CASSLEGQQPQHF. This chain links TRBV12-3 or TRBV12-4 with TRBJ1-5; 7 positions agree with TRBD1. CDR3 length: 13 amino acids. V trimming: 1 base; J trimming: 7 bases; junction bases outside the gene matches: 1.

This clone showed up just a few times. The J gene is TRBJ2-1, the V gene TRBV20-1, with 7 positions matching TRBD2. CDR1 and CDR2 (germline): DFQATT, SNEGSKA (reference sequence). The V gene end was trimmed by 3 bases and the J gene end by 10 bases; junction bases not matched to a gene: 9. This CDR3 spans 13 amino acids. The CDR3 DNA reads as TGCAGTGCTAGTGACGGGAGGCGCAGAGAGCAGTTCTTC. Translation gives CSASDGRRREQFF.

The chain joins TRBV28 to TRBJ2-1; D uncertain. CDR1 is MDHEN and CDR2 is SYDVKM in the germline V gene. V was shortened by 1 base and J by 4 bases, with 8 bases between the two germline ends. The CDR3 spans 14 residues. As DNA, the CDR3 is TGTGCCAGCAGTTTATACCCCGGGTACAATGAGCAGTTCTTC. This sequence encodes CASSLYPGYNEQFF.

This sequence joins TRBV11-1 and TRBJ2-7, with 9 nucleotides matching TRBD2. Unmatched junction bases numbered 7, after V lost 5 bases and J lost 11 bases. CDR3 length equals 12 residues. CDR1 and CDR2 (germline): SGHAT, FQDESV (reference sequence). The CDR3 reads CASSGPSGIEYF. CDR3 coding DNA: TGTGCCAGCAGCGGGCCTAGCGGGATAGAGTACTTC. Using reference TRBV11-1 and TRBJ2-7 for the parts outside the CDR3, the full variable domain is EAEVAQSPRYKITEKSQAVAFWCDPISGHATLYWYRQILGQGPELLVQFQDESVVDDSQLPKDRFSAERLKGVDSTLKIQPAELGDSAMYLCASSGPSGIEYFGPGTRLTVT.